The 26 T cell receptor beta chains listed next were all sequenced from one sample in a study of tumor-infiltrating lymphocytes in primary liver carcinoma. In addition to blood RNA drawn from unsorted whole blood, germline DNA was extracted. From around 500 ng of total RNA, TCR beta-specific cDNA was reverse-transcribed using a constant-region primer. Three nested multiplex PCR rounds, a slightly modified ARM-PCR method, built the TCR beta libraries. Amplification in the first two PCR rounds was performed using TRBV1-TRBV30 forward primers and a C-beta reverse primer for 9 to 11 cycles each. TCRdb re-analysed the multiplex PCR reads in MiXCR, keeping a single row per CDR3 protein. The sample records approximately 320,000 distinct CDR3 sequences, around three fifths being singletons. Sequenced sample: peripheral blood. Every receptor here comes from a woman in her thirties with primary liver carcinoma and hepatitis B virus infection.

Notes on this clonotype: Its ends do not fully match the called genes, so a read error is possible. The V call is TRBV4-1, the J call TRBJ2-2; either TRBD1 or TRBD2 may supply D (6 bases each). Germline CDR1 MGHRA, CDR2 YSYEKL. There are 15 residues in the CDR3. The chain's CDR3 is CASIQDPGAPGELFF. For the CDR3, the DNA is TGCGCCAGCATCCAAGACCCGGGGGCTCCCGGGGAGCTGTTTTTT.

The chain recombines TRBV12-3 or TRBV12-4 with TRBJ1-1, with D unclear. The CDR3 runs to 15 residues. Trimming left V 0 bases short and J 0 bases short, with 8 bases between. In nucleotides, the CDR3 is TGTGCCAGCAGTTTAGCCACCCCAGTGAACACTGAAGCTTTCTTT. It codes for CASSLATPVNTEAFF.

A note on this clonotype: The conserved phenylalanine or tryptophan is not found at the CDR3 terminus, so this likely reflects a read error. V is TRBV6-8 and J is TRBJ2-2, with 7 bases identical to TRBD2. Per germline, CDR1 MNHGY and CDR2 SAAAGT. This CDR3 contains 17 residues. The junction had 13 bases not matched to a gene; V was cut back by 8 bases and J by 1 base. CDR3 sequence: CASGMGLPERNTGELFS. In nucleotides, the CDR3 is TGTGCCAGCGGAATGGGACTACCGGAAAGGAACACCGGGGAGCTGTTTTCT.

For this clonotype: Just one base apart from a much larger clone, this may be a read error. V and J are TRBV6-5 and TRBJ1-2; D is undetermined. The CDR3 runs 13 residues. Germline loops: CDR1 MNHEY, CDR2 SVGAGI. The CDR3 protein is CTSSLRERYGYTF. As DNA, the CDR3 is TGTACCAGCAGTTTAAGGGAACGGTATGGCTACACCTTC.

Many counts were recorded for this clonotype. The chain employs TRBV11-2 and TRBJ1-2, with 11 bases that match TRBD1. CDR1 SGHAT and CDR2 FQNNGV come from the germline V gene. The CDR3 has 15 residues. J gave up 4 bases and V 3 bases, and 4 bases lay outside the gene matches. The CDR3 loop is CASSFPGQGGYGYTF. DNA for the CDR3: TGTGCCAGCAGCTTCCCGGGACAGGGGGGCTATGGCTACACCTTC.

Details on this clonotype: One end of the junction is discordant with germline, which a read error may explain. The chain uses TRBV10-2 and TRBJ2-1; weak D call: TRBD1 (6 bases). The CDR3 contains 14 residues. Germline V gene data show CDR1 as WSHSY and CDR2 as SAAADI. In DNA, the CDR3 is TGCGCCAGCAGTAAGTCGAGGGGGTCCAATGAGCAGTTCTTC. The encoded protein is CASSKSRGSNEQFF.

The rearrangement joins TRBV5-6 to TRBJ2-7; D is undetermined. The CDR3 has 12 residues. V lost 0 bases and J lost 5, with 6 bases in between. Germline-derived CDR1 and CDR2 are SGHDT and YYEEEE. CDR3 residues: CASSLGSHEQYF. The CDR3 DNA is TGTGCCAGCAGCTTGGGAAGCCACGAGCAGTACTTC.

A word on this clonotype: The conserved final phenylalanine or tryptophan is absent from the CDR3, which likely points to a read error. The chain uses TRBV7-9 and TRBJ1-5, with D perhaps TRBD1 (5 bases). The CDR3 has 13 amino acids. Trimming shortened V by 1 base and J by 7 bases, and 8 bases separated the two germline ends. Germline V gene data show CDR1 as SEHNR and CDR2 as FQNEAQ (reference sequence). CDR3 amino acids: CASSLGGDQPQHI. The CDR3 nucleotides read TGTGCCAGCAGCTTAGGGGGGGACCAGCCCCAGCATATT.

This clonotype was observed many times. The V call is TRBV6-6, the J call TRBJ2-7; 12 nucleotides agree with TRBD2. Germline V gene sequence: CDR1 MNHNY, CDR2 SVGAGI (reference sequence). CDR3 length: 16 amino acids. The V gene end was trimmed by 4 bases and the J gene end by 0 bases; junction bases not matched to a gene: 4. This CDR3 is CASSFKTSGSSYEQYF. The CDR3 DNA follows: TGTGCCAGCAGTTTCAAGACTAGCGGGAGCTCCTACGAGCAGTACTTC.

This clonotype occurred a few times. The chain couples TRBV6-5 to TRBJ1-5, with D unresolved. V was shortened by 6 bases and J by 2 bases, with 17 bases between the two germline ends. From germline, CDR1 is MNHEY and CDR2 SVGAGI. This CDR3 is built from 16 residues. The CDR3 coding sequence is TGTGCCAGCAGCCCTCTTGAGGGATGGGGCAATCAGCCCCAGCATTTT. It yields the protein CASSPLEGWGNQPQHF.

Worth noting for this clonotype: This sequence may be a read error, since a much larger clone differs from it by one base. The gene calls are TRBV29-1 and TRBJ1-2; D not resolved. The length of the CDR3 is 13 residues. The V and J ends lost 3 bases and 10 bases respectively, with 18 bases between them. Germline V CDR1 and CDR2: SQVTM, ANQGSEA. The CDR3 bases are TGCAGCGTTGAGGGAGCCGCCGTGACCGACTACACCTTC. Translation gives CSVEGAAVTDYTF.

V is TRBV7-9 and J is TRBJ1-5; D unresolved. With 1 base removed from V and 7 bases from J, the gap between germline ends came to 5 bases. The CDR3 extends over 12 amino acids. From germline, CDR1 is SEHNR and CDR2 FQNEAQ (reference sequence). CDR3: CASSLGAQPQHF. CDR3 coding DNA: TGTGCCAGCAGCTTAGGGGCCCAGCCCCAGCATTTT.

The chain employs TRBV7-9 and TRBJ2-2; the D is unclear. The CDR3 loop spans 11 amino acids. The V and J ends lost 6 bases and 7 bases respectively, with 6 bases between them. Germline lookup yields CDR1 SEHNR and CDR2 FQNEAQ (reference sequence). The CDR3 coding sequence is TGTGCCAGCAGACGGGTCGGGGAGCTGTTTTTT. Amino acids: CASRRVGELFF.

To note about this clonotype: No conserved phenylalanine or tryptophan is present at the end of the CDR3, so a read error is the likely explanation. The CDR3 loop reads CASSQGTSMHNEQFL. CDR3 nucleotide sequence: TGTGCCAGCAGTCAAGGGACTTCAATGCACAATGAGCAGTTCCTC. The V and J genes are TRBV7-9 and TRBJ2-1; possibly TRBD2 for D (6 bases). The germline CDR1 and CDR2 sequences are SEHNR and FQNEAQ (reference sequence). The CDR3 loop spans 15 amino acids. V shed 6 bases and J shed 5 bases, with 17 bases lying between them.

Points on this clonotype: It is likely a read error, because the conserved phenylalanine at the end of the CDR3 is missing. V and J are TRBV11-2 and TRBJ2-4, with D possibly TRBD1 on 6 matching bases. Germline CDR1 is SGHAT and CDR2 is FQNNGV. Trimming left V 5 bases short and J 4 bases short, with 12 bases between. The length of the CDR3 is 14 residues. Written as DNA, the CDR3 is TGTGCCAGCAGCCAAGGGACAATGAAAAACATTCAGTACCTC. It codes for CASSQGTMKNIQYL.

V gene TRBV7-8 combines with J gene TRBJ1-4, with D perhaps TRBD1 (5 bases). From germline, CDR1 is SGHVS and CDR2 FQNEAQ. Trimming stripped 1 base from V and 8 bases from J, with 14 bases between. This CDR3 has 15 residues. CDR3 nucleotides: TGTGCCAGCAGCTTAGGAGGAGGGGTCGGCGAAAAACTGTTTTTT. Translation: CASSLGGGVGEKLFF. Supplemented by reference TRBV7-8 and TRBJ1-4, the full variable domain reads GAGVSQSPRYKVAKRGQDVALRCDPISGHVSLFWYQQALGQGPEFLTYFQNEAQLDKSGLPSDRFFAERPEGSVSTLKIQRTQQEDSAVYLCASSLGGGVGEKLFFGSGTQLSVL.

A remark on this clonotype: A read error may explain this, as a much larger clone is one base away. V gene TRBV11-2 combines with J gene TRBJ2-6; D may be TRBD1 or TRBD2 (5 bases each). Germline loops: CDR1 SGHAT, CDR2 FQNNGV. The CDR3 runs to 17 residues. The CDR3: CASSSFGLSTGANILTF. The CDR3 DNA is TGTGCCAGCAGCTCTTTCGGACTGTCGACTGGGGCCAACATCCTGACTTTC.

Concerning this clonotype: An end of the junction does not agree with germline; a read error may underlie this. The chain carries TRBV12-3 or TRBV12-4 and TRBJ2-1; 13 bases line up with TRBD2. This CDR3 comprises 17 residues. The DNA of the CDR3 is TGTGCCGGCAGCCTGGGACTAGCGGGAAGCTCCTACAATGAGCAGTTCTTC. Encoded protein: CAGSLGLAGSSYNEQFF.

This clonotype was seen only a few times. This CDR3 reads CASSLATGRYDEQFF. DNA for the CDR3: TGTGCCAGCAGCTTGGCAACAGGGAGATACGATGAGCAGTTCTTC. The V and J genes are TRBV13 and TRBJ2-1; D is perhaps TRBD1 (6 bases). The CDR3 runs to 15 residues. Trimming took off 3 bases at V and 8 bases at J, with 17 bases between the two ends. Germline CDR1 and CDR2: PRHDT and FYEKMQ (reference sequence).

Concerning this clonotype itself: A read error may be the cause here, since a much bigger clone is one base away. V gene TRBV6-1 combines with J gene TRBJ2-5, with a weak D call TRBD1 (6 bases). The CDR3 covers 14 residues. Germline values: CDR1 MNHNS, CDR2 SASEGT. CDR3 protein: CASSAGTSKETLYF. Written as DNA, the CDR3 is TGTGCCAGCAGTGCCGGGACATCTAAGGAGACCCTGTACTTC.

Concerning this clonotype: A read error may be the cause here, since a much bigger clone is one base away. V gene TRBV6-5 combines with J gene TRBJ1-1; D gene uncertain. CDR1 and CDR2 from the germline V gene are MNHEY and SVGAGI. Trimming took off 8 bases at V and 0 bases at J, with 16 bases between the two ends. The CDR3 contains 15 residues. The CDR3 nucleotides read TGTGCCAGCTTAATAAACAGCTACCTGAACACTGAAGCTTTCTTT. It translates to CASLINSYLNTEAFF.

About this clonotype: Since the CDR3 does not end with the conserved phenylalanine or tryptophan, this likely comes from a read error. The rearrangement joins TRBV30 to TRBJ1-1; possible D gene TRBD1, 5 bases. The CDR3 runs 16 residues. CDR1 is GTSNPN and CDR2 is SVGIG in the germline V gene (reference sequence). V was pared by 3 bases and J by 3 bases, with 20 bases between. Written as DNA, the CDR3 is TGTGCCTGGAGGGACTTTTCGGGGCGCTACGACACTGAAGCTTTCTTA. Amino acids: CAWRDFSGRYDTEAFL.

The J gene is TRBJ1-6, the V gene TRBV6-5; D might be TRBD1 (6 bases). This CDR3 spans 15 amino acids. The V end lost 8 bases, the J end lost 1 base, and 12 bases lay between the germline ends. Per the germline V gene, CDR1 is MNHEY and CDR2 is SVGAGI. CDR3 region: CASGLGGSYNSPLHF. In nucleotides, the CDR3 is TGTGCCAGCGGTTTAGGGGGGTCCTATAATTCACCCCTCCACTTT.

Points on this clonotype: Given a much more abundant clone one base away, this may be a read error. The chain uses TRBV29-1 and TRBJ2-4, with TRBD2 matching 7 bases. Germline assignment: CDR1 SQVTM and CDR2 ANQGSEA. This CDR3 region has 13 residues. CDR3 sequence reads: CSVVLAAKNIKYF. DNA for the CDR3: TGCAGCGTTGTCCTAGCGGCCAAAAACATTAAGTACTTC.

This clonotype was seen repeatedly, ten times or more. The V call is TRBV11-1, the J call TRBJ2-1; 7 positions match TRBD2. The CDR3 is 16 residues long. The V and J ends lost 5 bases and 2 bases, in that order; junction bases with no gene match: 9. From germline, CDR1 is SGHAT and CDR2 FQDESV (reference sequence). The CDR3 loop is CASSTRGGGAYNEQFF. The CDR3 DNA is TGTGCCAGCAGCACACGAGGTGGGGGGGCCTACAATGAGCAGTTCTTC. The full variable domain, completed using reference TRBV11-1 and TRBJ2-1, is EAEVAQSPRYKITEKSQAVAFWCDPISGHATLYWYRQILGQGPELLVQFQDESVVDDSQLPKDRFSAERLKGVDSTLKIQPAELGDSAMYLCASSTRGGGAYNEQFFGPGTRLTVL.

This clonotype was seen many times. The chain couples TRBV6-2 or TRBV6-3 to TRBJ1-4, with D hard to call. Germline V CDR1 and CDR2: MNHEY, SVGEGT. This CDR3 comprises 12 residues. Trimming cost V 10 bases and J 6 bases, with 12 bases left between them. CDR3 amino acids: CATSPVDEKLFF. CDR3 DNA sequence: TGTGCCACCTCCCCGGTGGATGAAAAACTGTTTTTT.